This T cell receptor beta chain was sequenced in a study of T cell changes during pregnancy in multiple sclerosis (dated by TCRdb to between 2017 and 2020). The study in broad terms: In women with multiple sclerosis, the researchers looked at how the T cell repertoire shifted as pregnancy progressed.

The library was prepared using the immunoSEQ multiplex PCR assay. This immuneACCESS table, as held by TCRdb, lists in-frame sequences with V and J called but not all clones. Of the missing ones, under half trace to an unresolved V gene in checked studies; the others have no known cause. The sample contains over 25,000 clones, roughly 91% of them found a single time. 0.41% of the sample is in the top ten clones. The V end gives up 8 bases and the J end 2 bases, leaving 11 bases in the junction not matched to a gene. Taken from cysteine to phenylalanine, the CDR3 has 16 residues. Left in the record is the CDR3 DNA by itself, 48 bases read in frame from the first base. CDR1 and CDR2 are drawn from the germline V gene: MDHEN, SYDVKM. A remark on this clone: What this receptor recognizes is not known. No per-base quality is available; no much larger clone lies one base away.

This sequence originates from a female donor with multiple sclerosis, enrolled in a pregnancy study. This specimen was CD4+ T cells from peripheral blood mononuclear cells, taken in the second trimester of pregnancy. In this chain, TRBV28 is recombined with TRBJ1-4; the central 7 bases match TRBD1. The bases read TGTGCCAGCCACGACAGGGAGGTCTCGACTAATGAAAAACTGTTTTTT. Its amino acids are CASHDREVSTNEKLFF.